The 4 T cell receptor beta chains below all came from one sample that was sequenced in a study of cytomegalovirus exposure and HLA in healthy donors. The PCR used 60 Vbeta and 13 Jbeta primers. Here immunoSEQ multiplex PCR was the method, and the copy in TCRdb shows in-frame clones only, minus some. The sample includes some 180,000 clones, roughly 73% of them seen just once. Material: PBMCs. Every receptor here comes from a woman in her 30s in good health and CMV-seronegative.

The chain has TRBV12-5 and TRBJ1-1; D is perhaps TRBD1 (5 bases). Germline V CDR1 and CDR2: LGHNT, FRNRAP. The ends were cut back, 9 bases at V and 4 bases at J, with 15 bases in the middle. This CDR3 region has 13 residues. As DNA, the CDR3 is TGTGCTAGCATAAGTGGGGGGGGCACTGAAGCTTTCTTT. This gives the protein CASISGGGTEAFF.

The V gene is TRBV4-3, the J gene TRBJ1-1; D might be TRBD1 (6 bases). Deletions cut 0 bases from V and 4 bases from J, with 15 bases between. Germline assignment: CDR1 LGHNA and CDR2 YSLEER. The CDR3 extends over 16 amino acids. The CDR3 protein is CASSQEPGAMGTEAFF. The CDR3 DNA is TGCGCCAGCAGCCAAGAGCCAGGGGCTATGGGCACTGAAGCTTTCTTT.

The CDR3 loop is CATSRDRGRGEKLFF. In DNA, the CDR3 is TGTGCCACCAGCAGAGATCGTGGCAGGGGGGAAAAACTGTTTTTT. The J gene is TRBJ1-4, the V gene TRBV15; 7 nucleotides align to TRBD1. V shed 0 bases and J 8 bases; nucleotides not matched to a gene: 6. CDR3 size: 15 residues. The germline V gene has CDR1 LNHNV and CDR2 YYDKDF (reference sequence).

This clone was seen once. V and J are TRBV5-1 and TRBJ2-3, with 7 bases aligning to TRBD2. Germline CDR1 SGHRS, CDR2 YFSETQ. Trimming took 4 bases from V and 4 from J; bases not matched to a gene: 12. The CDR3 is 16 amino acids. The chain's CDR3 is CASSLDAGVGADTQYF. Written as DNA, the CDR3 is TGCGCCAGCAGCCTGGACGCGGGAGTGGGGGCAGATACGCAGTATTTT.